The 23 T cell receptor beta chains in this list originate from one sample, sequenced in a study of T cell changes during pregnancy in multiple sclerosis. Repertoires were generated with immunoSEQ multiplex PCR, while TCRdb's copy carries only in-frame clones and drops some. This sample has approximately 48,000 clones, with 80% to 95% found just once. This specimen was CD8+ T cells from peripheral blood mononuclear cells, taken after pregnancy. The receptors here all came from a female donor with multiple sclerosis, enrolled in a pregnancy study.

The chain recombines TRBV27 with TRBJ1-1, with TRBD1 matching over 9 bases. Germline values: CDR1 MNHEY, CDR2 SMNVEV (reference sequence). The CDR3 length is 15 residues. Trimming cost V 3 bases and J 1 base; bases outside gene matches: 3. CDR3 DNA: TGTGCCAGCAGTTTGCTGGGACAGGGGAACACTGAAGCTTTCTTT. This gives the protein CASSLLGQGNTEAFF.

The gene calls are TRBV7-2 and TRBJ1-2; D perhaps matches TRBD1 (6 bases). Trimming shortened V by 5 bases and J by 0 bases, and 13 bases separated the two germline ends. CDR1 and CDR2 from the germline V gene are SGHTA and FQGNSA. This CDR3 is built from 15 residues. The CDR3 spells CASSVKDSPNYGYTF. CDR3 DNA sequence: TGTGCCAGCAGCGTAAAGGACAGCCCTAACTATGGCTACACCTTC.

The chain couples TRBV27 to TRBJ2-7; 8 nucleotides line up with TRBD1. CDR1 MNHEY and CDR2 SMNVEV come from the germline V gene (reference sequence). Trimming removed 5 bases from V and 1 base from J; junction bases left unmatched: 7. The CDR3 is 15 amino acids. The CDR3 DNA reads TGTGCCAGCAGTCCCACAGGGGGAAGGTCCTACGAGCAGTACTTC. Its protein product is CASSPTGGRSYEQYF.

V gene TRBV21-1 combines with J gene TRBJ2-4; the table's D gene call, TRBD2, was not cross checked with the DNA. TRBV21-1 is marked as a pseudogene. This CDR3 comprises 18 residues. The CDR3 protein is CASRGKGGLKGAKNIQYF. In nucleotides, the CDR3 is TGTGCCAGCAGGGGAAAGGGAGGACTAAAGGGAGCCAAAAACATTCAGTACTTC.

The chain recombines TRBV19 with TRBJ1-5; D is unclear. There are 13 residues in the CDR3. Germline loops: CDR1 LNHDA, CDR2 SQIVND (reference sequence). Trimming stripped 3 bases from V and 2 bases from J, with 5 bases between. The CDR3 reads CASSIRGNQPQHF. In nucleotides, the CDR3 is TGTGCCAGTAGTATCCGGGGCAATCAGCCCCAGCATTTT.

This sequence joins TRBV30 and TRBJ2-3, with a weak D call TRBD1 (5 bases). Trimming took off 1 base at V and 5 bases at J, with 13 bases between the two ends. This CDR3 spans 14 amino acids. Germline loops: CDR1 GTSNPN, CDR2 SVGIG (reference sequence). CDR3 amino acids: CAWSGGQGLDTQYF. DNA of the CDR3: TGTGCCTGGAGTGGAGGCCAGGGATTAGATACGCAGTATTTT.

This chain links TRBV6-5 with TRBJ1-4; D is perhaps TRBD1 (5 bases). CDR3 size: 16 residues. The germline V and J ends were trimmed by 0 bases and 2 bases, with 10 bases remaining between them. Germline CDR1 is MNHEY and CDR2 is SVGAGI. CDR3 loop: CASSYSQGATNEKLFF. The CDR3 DNA reads as TGTGCCAGCAGTTACTCGCAAGGGGCTACTAATGAAAAACTGTTTTTT.

The chain combines TRBV19 with TRBJ2-7; the D gene is possibly TRBD1 (6 bases). This CDR3 comprises 14 residues. Germline assignment: CDR1 LNHDA and CDR2 SQIVND (reference sequence). V dropped 3 bases and J dropped 2 bases, with 11 bases sitting between them. Written as DNA, the CDR3 is TGTGCCAGTAGTATTCAGGGGCCTCCCTACGAGCAGTACTTC. Its translation is CASSIQGPPYEQYF.

In regard to this clone: Other DNA sequences of this sample code for an identical CDR3. V is TRBV6-1 and J is TRBJ1-6; D perhaps matches TRBD1 (5 bases). The CDR3 runs to 14 residues. Between the trimmed V and J ends, which lost 3 bases and 6 bases, there was a span of 9 bases. Per germline, CDR1 MNHNS and CDR2 SASEGT. The CDR3 sequence is CASSDIDSNSPLHF. CDR3 DNA: TGTGCCAGCAGTGATATTGACAGTAATTCACCCCTCCACTTT.

The CDR3 DNA sequence: TGTGCCAGCAGCCCCACTAATGTGGACTACGAGCAGTACTTC. It translates to CASSPTNVDYEQYF. The V call is TRBV4-2, the J call TRBJ2-7; D is undetermined. Germline CDR1 is LGHNA and CDR2 is YNFKEQ. Trimming removed 4 bases from V and 3 bases from J, with 13 bases in between. The CDR3 runs 14 residues.

This chain connects TRBV9 to TRBJ1-1; 8 nucleotides match TRBD1. Per the germline V gene, CDR1 is SGDLS and CDR2 is YYNGEE. Trimming cost V 4 bases and J 3 bases; bases outside gene matches: 5. The CDR3 totals 14 residues. CDR3 residues: CASSSTGGDTEAFF. For the CDR3, the DNA is TGTGCCAGCAGCTCTACAGGGGGAGACACTGAAGCTTTCTTT.

This clone was picked up one time. This chain connects TRBV19 to TRBJ1-3, with 8 nucleotides matching TRBD1. The junction had 4 bases not matched to a gene; V was cut back by 10 bases and J by 2 bases. CDR1 is LNHDA and CDR2 is SQIVND in the germline V gene (reference sequence). CDR3 length equals 13 residues. The DNA of the CDR3 is TGTGCCACCGCGACAGGGGCTGGAAACACCATATATTTT. Protein: CATATGAGNTIYF.

The table lists this clone with a count of one. The chain employs TRBV13 and TRBJ2-7, with 7 bases aligning to TRBD1. Trimming removed 5 bases from V and 0 bases from J; junction bases left unmatched: 7. Germline V gives CDR1 PRHDT, CDR2 FYEKMQ (reference sequence). This CDR3 has 15 amino acids. CDR3 bases: TGTGCCAGCAGCCCCCGAGACAGGGTCTCCTACGAGCAGTACTTC. It codes for CASSPRDRVSYEQYF.

The rearrangement links TRBV10-1 to TRBJ2-7; unclear D gene. This CDR3 spans 14 amino acids. Trimming took 0 bases from V and 4 from J, leaving 10 bases between them. Germline CDR1 WNHNN, CDR2 SYGVQD (reference sequence). In DNA form, the CDR3 reads TGCGCCAGCAGTGAGTCAGGCAGAGGTTACGAGCAGTACTTC. This codes for CASSESGRGYEQYF.

J is TRBJ2-1 and V is TRBV2, with TRBD2 identical over 10 bases. In germline, CDR1 is SNHLY, CDR2 FYNNEI. The trim removed 6 bases at V and 7 bases at J, leaving 15 bases unmatched. The CDR3 runs 17 residues. Written as DNA, the CDR3 is TGTGCCAGCAGCGGAGGCGTAGCGGGAGGCACCCCTAATGAGCAGTTCTTC. It specifies CASSGGVAGGTPNEQFF.

Regarding this clone: Germline and junction disagree at one end, which may indicate a read error. The V call is TRBV6-5, the J call TRBJ1-3; D is unresolved. This CDR3 comprises 9 residues. Germline CDR1 and CDR2: MNHEY and SVGAGI. The CDR3 loop reads CASSHRGFF. The DNA for the CDR3 is TGTGCCAGCAGCCATCGGGGTTTTTTT.

CDR3 protein: CASSFGQGTGNQPQHF. In nucleotides, the CDR3 is TGTGCCAGCAGCTTTGGACAGGGCACAGGCAATCAGCCCCAGCATTTT. The V and J genes are TRBV7-9 and TRBJ1-5; 8 positions agree with TRBD1. V lost 3 bases, J lost 2 bases, and 6 bases stayed unmatched. Germline CDR1 SEHNR, CDR2 FQNEAQ (reference sequence). There are 16 residues in the CDR3.

This clone was recorded once. The chain has TRBV11-2 and TRBJ2-3, with 11 bases identical to TRBD2. The CDR3 extends over 16 amino acids. Trimming removed 0 bases from V and 2 bases from J; junction bases left unmatched: 1. The germline CDR1 and CDR2 sequences are SGHAT and FQNNGV. In nucleotides, the CDR3 is TGTGCCAGCAGCTTAGATAGCGGGGGGGCCACAGATACGCAGTATTTT. Translated, it gives CASSLDSGGATDTQYF.

This chain joins TRBV19 and TRBJ1-1, with TRBD1 matching 7 bases. The J segment lost 8 bases and the V segment lost 6 bases, leaving 6 bases of the junction unmatched. Germline V gene lookup returns CDR1 LNHDA and CDR2 SQIVND (reference sequence). The CDR3 has 12 residues. The CDR3, as DNA: TGTGCCAGTAGATGGACAGGAGGAGAAGCTTTCTTT. Its translation: CASRWTGGEAFF.

This clone was observed a few times. This chain links TRBV7-9 with TRBJ1-1, with no clear D. The CDR3 loop spans 13 amino acids. From germline, CDR1 is SEHNR and CDR2 FQNEAQ (reference sequence). The V and J ends lost 2 bases and 1 base respectively, with 5 bases between them. CDR3 coding DNA: TGTGCCAGCAGCTTAATTCAGAACACTGAAGCTTTCTTT. Translation gives CASSLIQNTEAFF.

CDR3 nucleotide sequence: TGTGCCAGCAGCTTCTCCGGCTCTGGAAACACCATATATTTT. Its translation is CASSFSGSGNTIYF. This rearrangement joins TRBV7-2 to TRBJ1-3; D remains ambiguous. V lost 3 bases, J lost 0 bases, and 6 bases lay in between. The length of the CDR3 is 14 residues. Germline V lookup: CDR1 SGHTA, CDR2 FQGNSA.

J is TRBJ1-2 and V is TRBV18; 9 nucleotides agree with TRBD1. Losses at the gene ends were 3 bases for V and 4 bases for J; bases not matched to a gene: 9. The length of the CDR3 is 16 residues. Germline V gives CDR1 KGHSH, CDR2 LQKENI. The CDR3 DNA follows: TGTGCCAGCTCACCGGGACAGGGTTTAGACCTCTATGGCTACACCTTC. As protein: CASSPGQGLDLYGYTF.

The chain employs TRBV6-1 and TRBJ1-5, with D maybe TRBD1 (6 bases). CDR1 and CDR2 (germline): MNHNS, SASEGT. The CDR3 has 13 amino acids. V lost 6 bases, J lost 5 bases, and 11 bases lay in between. The CDR3 nucleotides read TGTGCCAGCAGCGCGACAGGTGATCAGCCCCAGCATTTT. It encodes CASSATGDQPQHF.